The 2 T cell receptor beta chains below come from one sample, sequenced in a study of blood T cell repertoires in COVID-19. The repertoire was sequenced with immunoSEQ multiplex PCR; TCRdb's copy has only in-frame clones and lacks some. Here the sample spans around 200,000 clones, around 79% being singletons. Sequences were obtained from peripheral blood. These receptors all come from a woman aged 40 to 49 with COVID-19, enrolled during active disease.

The chain has TRBV10-3 and TRBJ2-3; D uncertain. The CDR3 has 16 amino acids. The V end was cut by 0 bases, the J end by 0 bases, with 10 bases between. Per the germline V gene, CDR1 is ENHRY and CDR2 is SYGVKD. The CDR3 nucleotides read TGTGCCATCAGTGAGTCTGCTAGGAGTAGCACAGATACGCAGTATTTT. Amino acid sequence: CAISESARSSTDTQYF.

The rearrangement joins TRBV15 to TRBJ2-7; 7 nucleotides match TRBD2. Germline V lookup: CDR1 LNHNV, CDR2 YYDKDF (reference sequence). The CDR3 runs to 16 residues. After removal of 11 bases from V and 3 bases from J, the junction contained 19 bases not matched to a gene. The CDR3 sequence: CASRFSGGARYYEQYF. CDR3 bases: TGTGCCTCGCGCTTCTCGGGGGGTGCCCGCTACTACGAGCAGTACTTC.